The clone carrying this TCR beta chain was seen only once. These data belong to a study of CD8 T cells in Susac syndrome. This CDR3 spans 13 amino acids. The V segment lost 4 bases and the J segment 7 bases; nucleotides outside the gene matches: 5. Germline V gene sequence: CDR1 GTSNPN, CDR2 SVGIG (reference sequence). RNA, at about 0.45 to 1 ug, was reverse transcribed with random hexamers. One entry per CDR3 protein results from TCRdb running MiXCR on the immunoSEQ multiplex PCR reads. The data show fewer than 90,000 distinct CDR3 sequences, 94% seen once. The gene calls are TRBV30 and TRBJ1-5; 9 bases align to TRBD1. Sequenced: CD8+ T cells from PBMCs. The TCR was taken from a human donor with Susac syndrome. CDR3 nucleotides: TGTGCCTGGAAGGACAGGGGTGGCCAGCCCCAGCATTTT. Protein product: CAWKDRGGQPQHF.